The subject of this entry is one TCR beta chain. The antigen is unknown. Germline lookup yields CDR1 SEHNR and CDR2 FQNEAQ (reference sequence). The CDR3 extends over 15 amino acids. The ends were cut back, 1 base at V and 6 bases at J, with 13 bases in the middle. TCRdb re-called the reads with MiXCR, one entry per CDR3 protein. The profile shows approximately 500,000 distinct CDR3 sequences, 16% of them singletons. This entry belongs to a study of T cell repertoires in cytomegalovirus infection. Study-wide context: Public TCR beta signatures provided an indication of both CMV infection and a matching HLA type.

Findings and limits, study-wide: CMV carriers having the relevant HLA were flagged by cumulative public TCR beta family frequency.

The sample comprised CD8+ T cells from PBMCs. The clonotype originates from a human donor in good health (CMV status not recorded). Some clones in this sample may be carry-over from other donors' samples. The chain uses TRBV7-9 and TRBJ1-5; possibly TRBD1 for D (5 bases). The CDR3 region is CASSLDGGMGQPQHF. The CDR3 region has the DNA TGTGCCAGCAGCTTAGATGGGGGAATGGGTCAGCCCCAGCATTTT.